This T cell receptor (beta chain) was documented in a study of CXCR3 chemokines and chemotherapy response in bladder cancer. This clonotype was counted many times. TCRdb reprocessed the PCR reads via MiXCR and lists one record per CDR3 protein. The table lists around 13,000 distinct CDR3 sequences, approximately 13% of them singletons. V shed 3 bases and J shed 3 bases, with 8 bases lying between them. This CDR3 has 13 amino acids. CDR1 is SEHNR and CDR2 is FQNEAQ in the germline V gene (reference sequence). The sequence derives from a human donor with bladder cancer that did not respond to neoadjuvant chemotherapy. The chain joins TRBV7-9 to TRBJ2-5; D is possibly TRBD1 (5 bases). This sample was taken from a patient whose treatment included neoadjuvant chemotherapy. CDR3 bases: TGTGCCAGCAGCTTGACAGAAGAAGAGACCCAGTACTTC. This translates into CASSLTEEETQYF. The entire variable domain, with the rest obtained from reference TRBV7-9 and TRBJ2-5, is as follows: DTGVSQNPRHKITKRGQNVTFRCDPISEHNRLYWYRQTLGQGPEFLTYFQNEAQLEKSRLLSDRFSAERPKGSFSTLEIQRTEQGDSAMYLCASSLTEEETQYFGPGTRLLVL.